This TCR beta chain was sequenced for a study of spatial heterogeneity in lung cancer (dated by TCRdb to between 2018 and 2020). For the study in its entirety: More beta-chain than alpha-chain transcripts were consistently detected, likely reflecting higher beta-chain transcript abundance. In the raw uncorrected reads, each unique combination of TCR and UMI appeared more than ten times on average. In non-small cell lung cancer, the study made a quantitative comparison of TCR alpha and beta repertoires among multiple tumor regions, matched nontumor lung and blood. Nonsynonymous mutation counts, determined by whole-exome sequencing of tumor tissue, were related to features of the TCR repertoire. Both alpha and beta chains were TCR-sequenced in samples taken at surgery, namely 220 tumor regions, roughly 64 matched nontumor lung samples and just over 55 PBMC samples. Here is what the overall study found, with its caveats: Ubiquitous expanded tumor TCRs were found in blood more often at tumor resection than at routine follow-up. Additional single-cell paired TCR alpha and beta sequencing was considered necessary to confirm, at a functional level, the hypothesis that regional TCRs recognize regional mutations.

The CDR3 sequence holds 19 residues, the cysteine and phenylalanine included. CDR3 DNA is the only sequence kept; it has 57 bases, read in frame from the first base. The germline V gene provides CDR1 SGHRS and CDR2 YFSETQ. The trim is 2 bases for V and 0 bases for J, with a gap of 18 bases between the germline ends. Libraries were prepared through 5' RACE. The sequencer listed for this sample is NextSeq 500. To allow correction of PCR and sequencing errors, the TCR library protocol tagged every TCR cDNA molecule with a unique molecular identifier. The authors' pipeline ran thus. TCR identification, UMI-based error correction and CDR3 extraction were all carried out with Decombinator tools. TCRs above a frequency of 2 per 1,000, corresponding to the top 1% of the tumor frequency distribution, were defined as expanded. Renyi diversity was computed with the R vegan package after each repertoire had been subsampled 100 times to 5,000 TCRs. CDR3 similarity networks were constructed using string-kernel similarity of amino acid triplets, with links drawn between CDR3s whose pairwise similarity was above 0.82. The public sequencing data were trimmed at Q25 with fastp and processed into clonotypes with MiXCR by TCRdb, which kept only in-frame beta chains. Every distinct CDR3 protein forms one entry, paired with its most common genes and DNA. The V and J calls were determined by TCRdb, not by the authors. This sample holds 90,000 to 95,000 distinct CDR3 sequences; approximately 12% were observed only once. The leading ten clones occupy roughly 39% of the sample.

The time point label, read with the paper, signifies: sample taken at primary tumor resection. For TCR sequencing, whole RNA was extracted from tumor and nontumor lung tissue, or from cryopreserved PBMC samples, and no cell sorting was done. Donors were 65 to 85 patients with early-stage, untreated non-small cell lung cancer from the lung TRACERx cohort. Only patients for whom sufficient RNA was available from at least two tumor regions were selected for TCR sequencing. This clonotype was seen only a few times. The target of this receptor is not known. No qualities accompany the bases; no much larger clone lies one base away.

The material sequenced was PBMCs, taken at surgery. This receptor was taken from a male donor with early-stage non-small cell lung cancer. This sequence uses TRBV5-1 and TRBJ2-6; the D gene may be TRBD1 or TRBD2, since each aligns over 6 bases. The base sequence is TGCGCCAGCAGCTTTCCCGAGGGGGGAATGGGCTCTGGGGCCAACGTCCTGACTTTC. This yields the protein CASSFPEGGMGSGANVLTF.